Each of the 3 T cell receptor beta chains below was sequenced from the same sample in a study of CDR3 diversity in severe acne. TCRdb re-analysed the PCR reads in MiXCR, keeping a single row per CDR3 protein. The sample lists fewer than 100,000 distinct CDR3 sequences, 45% to 65% occurring once. Sequenced input: blood. These receptors all come from a male donor in good health, without acne.

This clonotype was recorded at least ten times. The chain carries TRBV19 and TRBJ2-3, with 7 positions matching TRBD1. The CDR3 is made up of 16 amino acids. In germline, CDR1 is LNHDA, CDR2 SQIVND (reference sequence). The trim removed 3 bases at V and 3 bases at J, leaving 9 bases unmatched. CDR3 in DNA: TGTGCCAGTAGTATTCTACAGGGGAAAGGGACAGATACGCAGTATTTT. It encodes CASSILQGKGTDTQYF.

This clonotype was counted at least ten times. This chain connects TRBV6-6 to TRBJ1-1; no clear D. V was clipped by 2 bases and J by 6 bases, with 19 bases between them. The CDR3 contains 16 residues. Germline CDR1 reads MNHNY; CDR2 reads SVGAGI (reference sequence). The CDR3 nucleotides are TGTGCCAGCAGTTACCCGCAGGAACCATTCCGCCCTGAAGCTTTCTTT. Encoded protein: CASSYPQEPFRPEAFF.

The chain is built from TRBV5-4 and TRBJ2-1, with 8 bases matching TRBD1. Germline V gene data show CDR1 as SGHNT and CDR2 as YYREEE (reference sequence). The ends lost 2 bases at V and 4 bases at J; junction bases unmatched: 5. This CDR3 comprises 15 residues. The CDR3 DNA is TGTGCCAGCAGCTTTGGCGACAGGGGATACAATGAGCAGTTCTTC. It is translated as CASSFGDRGYNEQFF.